This TCR beta chain was captured by sequencing in a study of blood T cell repertoires in COVID-19. Looking at the study overall: Some COVID-19 samples were acute and others convalescent; all came from the United States, Italy and Spain.

The V segment lost 3 bases and the J segment 4 bases; nucleotides outside the gene matches: 2. Germline V gene lookup returns CDR1 SGHNT and CDR2 YENEEA. The length of the CDR3 is 14 residues. Using immunoSEQ multiplex PCR, the repertoire was profiled, and TCRdb retains in-frame clones only, with some absent. The table includes about 100,000 clones, more than 85% detected once. The TCR originated in a man between 45 and 60 years old with active COVID-19. The sequencing sample was made of peripheral blood. V is TRBV11-3 and J is TRBJ2-3, with TRBD2 matching over 9 bases. The CDR3 is CASSFSGGSDTQYF. The DNA of the CDR3 is TGTGCCAGCAGCTTTAGCGGGGGCTCAGATACGCAGTATTTT.